The rows below give T cell receptor beta chains drawn from one sample of a study of cytomegalovirus exposure and HLA in healthy donors. Sequencing used immunoSEQ multiplex PCR; TCRdb keeps in-frame clones, though not all of them. The sample holds about 120,000 clones, over 75% seen once. Sample: PBMCs. Receptor source: a man aged 35 to 55 in good health and CMV-seronegative. Each CDR3 is given with its conserved first and last residue. A D gene is named only where the DNA matches it firmly. Rows give clone size only sometimes, using once, few, many, or a class for an expanded clone.

TRBJ2-1,TRBV18,NA,TRBD2,TGTGCCAGCTTCGACCAGGGAGGGCGGTATGAGCAGTTCTTC,CASFDQGGRYEQFF
TRBJ1-2,TRBV19,few,NA,TGTGCCAGTAGTATAGCGCCAGGGCGTGGCTACACCTTC,CASSIAPGRGYTF
TRBJ2-3,TRBV11-2,NA,NA,TGTGCCAGCAGCCACACAGATACGCAGTATTTT,CASSHTDTQYF
TRBJ2-1,TRBV9,few,NA,TGTGCCAGCAGCCCCAAGGGAGCTCTCTTAAACAATGAGCAGTTCTTC,CASSPKGALLNNEQFF
TRBJ1-2,TRBV6-5,once,TRBD1,TGTGCCAGCAGGACAGGGGAGGATGGCTACACCTTC,CASRTGEDGYTF
TRBJ1-3,TRBV2,NA,NA,TGTGCCAGCAGTGCCCAGGGGTTATCTGGAAACACCATATATTTT,CASSAQGLSGNTIYF
TRBJ2-1,TRBV7-9,NA,TRBD2,TGTGCCAGCAGCAGCGCGGGTGGACTAGCGGGAGGGGGGCAGTTCTTC,CASSSAGGLAGGGQFF
TRBJ2-3,TRBV25-1,NA,NA,TGTGCCAGCAGTGAACAACGGGGTCTGGGGGATACGCAGTATTTT,CASSEQRGLGDTQYF
TRBJ2-2,TRBV30,NA,NA,TGTGCCTGGAGTGCCCCTGAGGTTTCGAGCACCGGGGAGCTGTTTTTT,CAWSAPEVSSTGELFF
TRBJ2-1,TRBV7-9,NA,TRBD2,TGTGCCAGCAGCGGTCCTAGCGGAAGCTCCTACAATGAGCAGTTCTTC,CASSGPSGSSYNEQFF
TRBJ1-1,TRBV5-4,once,TRBD1,TGTGCCAGCAGCGGAGAGAAGGGGGCGCGTTTGAACACTGAAGCTTTCTTT,CASSGEKGARLNTEAFF
TRBJ1-1,TRBV7-2,NA,NA,TGTGCCAGCAGCCCCGGCGGCAGTCCCACTGAAGCTTTCTTT,CASSPGGSPTEAFF
TRBJ1-2,TRBV6-5,NA,NA,TGTGCCAGCCTGTCCTGGGGGGGGGCCTCGGGCTACACCTTC,CASLSWGGASGYTF
TRBJ1-3,TRBV27,NA,NA,TGTGCCAGCAGTTCAGGATCTGGAAACACCATATATTTT,CASSSGSGNTIYF
TRBJ1-4,TRBV29-1,NA,TRBD1,TGCAGCGCCGGAGACAGGGCGTCTAATGAAAAACTGTTTTTT,CSAGDRASNEKLFF
TRBJ1-3,TRBV18,NA,NA,TGTGCCAGCTCACCACAAGGGACTTCAGGAAACACCATATATTTT,CASSPQGTSGNTIYF
TRBJ2-7,TRBV4-3,NA,NA,TGCGCCAGCAGCAAGGTAGAGGTCTCCGGGTTCTACGAGCAGTACTTC,CASSKVEVSGFYEQYF
TRBJ1-1,TRBV27,NA,TRBD1,TGTGCCAGCAGTCCCTCACAGGGGATCTCCCTTGGGACTGAAGCTTTCTTT,CASSPSQGISLGTEAFF
TRBJ1-1,TRBV29-1,NA,TRBD1,TGCAGCCCATCCCCCCGGGACAGGGGGGATACTGAAGCTTTCTTT,CSPSPRDRGDTEAFF
TRBJ2-1,TRBV19,NA,NA,TGTGCCAGTAGTATAGGTCAGGGCAGGATCTACAATGAGCAGTTCTTC,CASSIGQGRIYNEQFF
TRBJ2-1,TRBV4-3,NA,NA,TGCGCCAGCAGCCAAGAAACGTCAGGGCCCCCCTACAATGAGCAGTTCTTC,CASSQETSGPPYNEQFF
TRBJ2-3,TRBV2,NA,TRBD2,TGTGCCAGCACAGATCCCGCGGGAGCAGATACGCAGTATTTT,CASTDPAGADTQYF
TRBJ2-3,TRBV5-4,few,NA,TGTGCCAGCAGCTTTCAGGGAAGCACAGATACGCAGTATTTT,CASSFQGSTDTQYF
TRBJ1-2,TRBV28,NA,TRBD1,TGTGCCAGCGGGCTGGGACAGAGTGATGGCTACACCTTC,CASGLGQSDGYTF
TRBJ1-3,TRBV7-9,NA,TRBD1,TGTGCCAGCAGCCCCCGAGCGTACGACAGGGGGTTGAACACCATATATTTT,CASSPRAYDRGLNTIYF
TRBJ2-7,TRBV7-6,NA,TRBD1,TGTGCCAGCAGCCGGGACAGGGTCGACGAGCAGTACTTC,CASSRDRVDEQYF
TRBJ1-1,TRBV30,NA,NA,TGTGCCTGGAGTATACAGAACATGAACACTGAAGCTTTCTTT,CAWSIQNMNTEAFF
TRBJ1-1,TRBV11-3,NA,NA,TGTGCCAGCAGCATGACGGGGAACACTGAAGCTTTCTTT,CASSMTGNTEAFF
TRBJ2-7,TRBV7-2,few,NA,TGTGCCAGCAGCCCCAACCCCGAAGCGCGAGAGCAGTACTTC,CASSPNPEAREQYF
TRBJ1-5,TRBV4-2,NA,NA,TGTGCCAGCAGCCAAGATGGACAGAACAATCAGCCCCAGCATTTT,CASSQDGQNNQPQHF
TRBJ1-1,TRBV5-5,NA,TRBD1,TGTGCCAGCAGCTTTGACGGACAGGGGGCATCTGAAGCTTTCTTT,CASSFDGQGASEAFF
TRBJ2-7,TRBV28,NA,NA,TGTGCCAGCAGTTTGGGCGGACTAAACTACGAGCAGTACTTC,CASSLGGLNYEQYF
TRBJ1-5,TRBV9,few,NA,TGTGCCAGCAGCGAAACCAGCGTCAATCAGCCCCAGCATTTT,CASSETSVNQPQHF
TRBJ2-4,TRBV25-1,NA,NA,TGTGCCAGCAGTCCAGGTTTGGGCATTCAGTACTTC,CASSPGLGIQYF
TRBJ2-6,TRBV4-3,NA,TRBD2,TGCGCCAGCAGCCAGGGAGGGACTGGGGCCAACGTTCTGACTTTC,CASSQGGTGANVLTF
TRBJ2-1,TRBV4-3,few,TRBD2,TGCGCCAGCAGCCTCCAAACGGGGGGGACCTACAATGAGCAGTTCTTC,CASSLQTGGTYNEQFF
TRBJ2-1,TRBV12-5,few,TRBD2,TGTGCTAGTGGCTTCGGACTAGCGGGAGGTCGGGCCTTGATTGAGCAGTTCTTC,CASGFGLAGGRALIEQFF
TRBJ2-1,TRBV5-1,NA,NA,TGCGCCAGCAACAGGGCGAATATTGAGCAGTTCTTC,CASNRANIEQFF
TRBJ1-4,TRBV18,NA,NA,TGTGCCAGCTCACCAACGGGGAGTGGAGAAAAACTGTTTTTT,CASSPTGSGEKLFF
TRBJ2-7,TRBV9,NA,TRBD2,TGTGCCAGCAGCGTAGCAGCGGGAGGGCCCTACGAGCAGTACTTC,CASSVAAGGPYEQYF
TRBJ1-1,TRBV18,NA,NA,TGTGCCAGCTCACCAAGGGAGAGCACTGAAGCTTTCTTT,CASSPRESTEAFF
TRBJ2-3,TRBV27,NA,TRBD2,TGTGCCAGCAGTCGGCTAGCGGGAGGGCCGACAGATACGCAGTATTTT,CASSRLAGGPTDTQYF
TRBJ2-1,TRBV18,medium-sized,NA,TGTGCCAGCTCACCACCGTTTACCGCGGGGCAGGTCTCCTACAATGAGCAGTTCTTC,CASSPPFTAGQVSYNEQFF
TRBJ2-3,TRBV5-1,once,TRBD2,TGCGCCAGCAGTAGGACTAGCGGGGGGGCGTATACGCAGTATTTT,CASSRTSGGAYTQYF
TRBJ2-7,TRBV19,NA,TRBD1,TGTGCCAGTAGTATGCCGGACAGGGCGTCCGAGCAGTACTTC,CASSMPDRASEQYF
TRBJ1-1,TRBV27,NA,NA,TGTGCCAGCAGTTTGGTAGGGGCTTACACTGAAGCTTTCTTT,CASSLVGAYTEAFF
TRBJ1-6,TRBV6-1,few,NA,TGTGCCAGCAGGCTCAGGGAGGGAGATTCACCCCTCCACTTT,CASRLREGDSPLHF
TRBJ1-1,TRBV5-1,NA,TRBD1,TGCGCCAGCAGCTTGGGGGGACAGGGGACTGAAGCTTTCTTT,CASSLGGQGTEAFF
TRBJ2-7,TRBV6-5,once,NA,TGTGCCAGCAGTTACTCGGGAGGATTGTACGAGCAGTACTTC,CASSYSGGLYEQYF
TRBJ1-3,TRBV7-2,NA,NA,TGTGCCAGCAGCTTAGCACAGGCGGGAAACACCATATATTTT,CASSLAQAGNTIYF